This T cell receptor (beta chain) was retrieved from a study of blood T cell repertoires in COVID-19. Looking at the study overall: Collection of acute and convalescent COVID-19 samples took place in the United States, Italy and Spain. Sources were T cells, B-cell-depleted T cells, or PBMCs; the material itself was cDNA or gDNA.

CDR3 length: 13 amino acids. The authors' processing: Reference gene primer amplification gave nucleated cell count estimates. TCRdb's copy holds only in-frame clones and misses some; the assay was immunoSEQ multiplex PCR. V, J and clone size reflect that table, while D and trimming were determined from the DNA. This table holds fewer than 250,000 clones, roughly 81% found once. V usage is TRBV12-1 and J usage is TRBJ2-7; the D call in the table, TRBD2, was not verified against the DNA. TRBV12-1 is recorded as a pseudogene. The sample consisted of peripheral blood. This TCR was sampled from a woman in her seventies with active or convalescent COVID-19. The DNA of the CDR3 is TGTGCCAGCAGCTTTCCACCTAAATTCGAGCAGTACTTC. Its translation is CASSFPPKFEQYF.